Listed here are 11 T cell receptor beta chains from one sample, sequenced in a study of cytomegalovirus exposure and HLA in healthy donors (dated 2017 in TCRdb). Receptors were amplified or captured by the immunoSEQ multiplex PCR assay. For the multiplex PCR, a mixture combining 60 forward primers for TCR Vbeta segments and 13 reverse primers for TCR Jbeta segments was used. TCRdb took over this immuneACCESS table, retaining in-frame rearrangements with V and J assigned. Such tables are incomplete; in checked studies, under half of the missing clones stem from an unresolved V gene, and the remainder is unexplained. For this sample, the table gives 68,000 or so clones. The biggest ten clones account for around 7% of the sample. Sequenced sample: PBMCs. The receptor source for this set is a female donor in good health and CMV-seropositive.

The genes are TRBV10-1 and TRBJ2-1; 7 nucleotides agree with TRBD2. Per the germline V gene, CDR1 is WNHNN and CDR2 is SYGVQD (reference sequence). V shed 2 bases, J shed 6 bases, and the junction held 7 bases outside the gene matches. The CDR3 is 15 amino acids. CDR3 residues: CASSEGGGLGNEQFF. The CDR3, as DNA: TGCGCCAGCAGTGAGGGGGGGGGACTCGGCAATGAGCAGTTCTTC.

The CDR3 DNA follows: TGTGCCAGCAGCCCGGGACAGGGGGAAAAGACCCAGTACTTC. This gives the protein CASSPGQGEKTQYF. The chain has TRBV9 and TRBJ2-5; 11 bases align to TRBD1. With V trimmed by 4 bases and J by 6 bases, 5 bases remained unmatched. The length of the CDR3 is 14 residues. Germline lookup yields CDR1 SGDLS and CDR2 YYNGEE. Looking up the rest from reference TRBV9 and TRBJ2-5 gives the full variable domain: DSGVTQTPKHLITATGQRVTLRCSPRSGDLSVYWYQQSLDQGLQFLIQYYNGEERAKGNILERFSAQQFPDLHSELNLSSLELGDSALYFCASSPGQGEKTQYFGPGTRLLVL.

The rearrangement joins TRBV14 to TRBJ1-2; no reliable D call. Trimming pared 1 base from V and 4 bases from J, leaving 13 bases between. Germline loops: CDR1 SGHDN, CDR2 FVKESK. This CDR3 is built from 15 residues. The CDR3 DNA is TGTGCCAGCAGCCAAGGGAGGCAGGTTTCCTATGGCTACACCTTC. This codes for CASSQGRQVSYGYTF.

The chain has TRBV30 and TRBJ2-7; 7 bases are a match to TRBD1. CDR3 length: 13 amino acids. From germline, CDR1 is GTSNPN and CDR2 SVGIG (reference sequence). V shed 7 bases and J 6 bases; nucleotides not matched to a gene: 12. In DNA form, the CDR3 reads TGTGCCTCGTCAGAGACCTCAGGGGGCGAGCAGTACTTC. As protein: CASSETSGGEQYF. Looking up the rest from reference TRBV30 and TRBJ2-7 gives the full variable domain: SQTIHQWPATLVQPVGSPLSLECTVEGTSNPNLYWYRQAAGRGLQLLFYSVGIGQISSEVPQNLSASRPQDRQFILSSKKLLLSDSGFYLCASSETSGGEQYFGPGTRLTVT.

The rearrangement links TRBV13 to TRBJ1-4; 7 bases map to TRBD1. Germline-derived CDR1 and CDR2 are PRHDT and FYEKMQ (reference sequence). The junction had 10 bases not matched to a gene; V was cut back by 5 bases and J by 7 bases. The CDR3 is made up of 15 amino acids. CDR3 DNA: TGTGCCAGCAGCGCCCGACAGGGTTGGTCTGAAAAACTGTTTTTT. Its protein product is CASSARQGWSEKLFF.

CDR3 nucleotide sequence: TGTGCCAGCAGTTCTAAGCGGGGGGGCGTTTGGAATGAGCAGTTCTTC. Translated: CASSSKRGGVWNEQFF. V usage is TRBV5-8 and J usage is TRBJ2-1; 10 bases are shared with TRBD2. This CDR3 has 16 amino acids. V lost 5 bases and J lost 7; bases outside the gene matches: 12. Germline assignment: CDR1 SGHTS and CDR2 YDEGEE.

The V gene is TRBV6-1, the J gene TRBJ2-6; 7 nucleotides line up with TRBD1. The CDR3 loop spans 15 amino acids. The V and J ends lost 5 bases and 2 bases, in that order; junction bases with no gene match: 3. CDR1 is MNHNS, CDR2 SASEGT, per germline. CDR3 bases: TGTGCCAGCAGTTCAACAGGGGCTGGGGCCAACGTCCTGACTTTC. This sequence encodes CASSSTGAGANVLTF.

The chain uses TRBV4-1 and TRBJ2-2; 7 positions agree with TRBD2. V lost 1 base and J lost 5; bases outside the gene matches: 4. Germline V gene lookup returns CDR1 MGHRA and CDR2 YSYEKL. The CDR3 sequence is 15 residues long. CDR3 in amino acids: CASSQVDGRTGELFF. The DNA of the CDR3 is TGCGCCAGCAGCCAAGTGGACGGGAGGACCGGGGAGCTGTTTTTT.

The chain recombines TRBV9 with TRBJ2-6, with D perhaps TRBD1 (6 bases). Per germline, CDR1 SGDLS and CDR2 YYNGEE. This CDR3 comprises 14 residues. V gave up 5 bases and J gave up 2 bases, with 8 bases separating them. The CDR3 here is CASRQGPGANVLTF. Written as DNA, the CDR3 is TGTGCCAGCAGACAGGGCCCTGGGGCCAACGTCCTGACTTTC.

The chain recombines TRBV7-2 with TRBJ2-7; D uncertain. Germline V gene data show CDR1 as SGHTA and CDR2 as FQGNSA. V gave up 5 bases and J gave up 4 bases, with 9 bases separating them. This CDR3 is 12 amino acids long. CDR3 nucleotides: TGTGCCAGCAGCACGTCAACATACGAGCAGTACTTC. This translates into CASSTSTYEQYF.

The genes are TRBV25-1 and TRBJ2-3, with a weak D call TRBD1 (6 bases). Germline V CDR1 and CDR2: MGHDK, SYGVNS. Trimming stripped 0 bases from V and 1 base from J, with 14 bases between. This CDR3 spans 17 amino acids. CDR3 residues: CASSEYDYRDRTDTQYF. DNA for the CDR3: TGTGCCAGCAGTGAATACGACTACAGGGACCGCACAGATACGCAGTATTTT.